One and the same sample provided the 30 T cell receptor beta chains below, sequenced in a study of T cells in Graves' hyperthyroidism and ophthalmopathy (dated by TCRdb to about 2019). Libraries were built with multiplex PCR. Sequencing used an Illumina HiSeq 2000. TCR beta CDR3 regions were amplified from RNA transcripts. The TCR CDR3 was subjected to a first round of RT-PCR using the HTBI primer set and the Qiagen OneStep RT-PCR kit. TCRdb trimmed the raw reads at Q25, called clones with MiXCR and kept productive beta chains. CDR3 protein sequences are deduplicated, and each keeps its most common genes and DNA. For this sample the table gives about 640,000 distinct CDR3 sequences, of which roughly 20% were detected only once. The ten largest clones take up 30% to 40% of the sample. Material for sequencing was blood. The source is a man in his thirties or forties with Graves' ophthalmopathy.

This clonotype was picked up many times. The chain recombines TRBV18 with TRBJ2-2; no clear D gene. Per the germline V gene, CDR1 is KGHSH and CDR2 is LQKENI. Trimming cost V 3 bases and J 6 bases, with 17 bases left between them. This CDR3 comprises 16 residues. CDR3 DNA sequence: TGTGCCAGCTCACCCCCCTCGATAGCTGGAGCCGGGGAGCTGTTTTTT. The encoded protein is CASSPPSIAGAGELFF.

The gene calls are TRBV7-3 and TRBJ2-3; D might be TRBD1 (5 bases). The CDR3 extends over 14 amino acids. V shed 0 bases and J shed 6 bases, with 10 bases lying between them. CDR1 and CDR2 from the germline V gene are SGHTA and FQGTGA. The DNA of the CDR3 is TGTGCCAGCAGCTTAACTCCAGGGCCGGATACGCAGTATTTT. It yields the protein CASSLTPGPDTQYF. The full variable domain, in which reference TRBV7-3 and TRBJ2-3 provide the parts outside the CDR3, is GAGVSQTPSNKVTEKGKYVELRCDPISGHTALYWYRQSLGQGPEFLIYFQGTGAADDSGLPNDRFFAVRPEGSVSTLKIQRTERGDSAVYLCASSLTPGPDTQYFGPGTRLTVL.

A remark on this clonotype: The junction differs from germline at one of its ends, possibly a read error. The J gene is TRBJ2-1, the V gene TRBV30, with 9 bases fitting TRBD1. Germline assignment: CDR1 GTSNPN and CDR2 SVGIG (reference sequence). There are 15 residues in the CDR3. CDR3 amino acids: CAWSEGQGTYNGQFF. The CDR3 DNA is TGTGCCTGGAGTGAGGGACAGGGAACCTACAATGGGCAGTTCTTC.

This chain joins TRBV5-1 and TRBJ1-1; 8 nucleotides align to TRBD1. Germline-derived CDR1 and CDR2 are SGHRS and YFSETQ. CDR3 length equals 15 residues. J was trimmed by 6 bases and V by 4 bases; bases with no gene match: 11. The CDR3 reads CASSDTGGFDSEAFF. Here the CDR3 DNA reads TGCGCCAGCAGCGACACAGGGGGTTTTGATTCTGAAGCTTTCTTT.

This clonotype was detected many times. CDR3 protein: CASSSRLAGLRTDTQYF. Here the CDR3 DNA reads TGTGCCAGCAGCTCTCGACTAGCGGGGCTCCGCACAGATACGCAGTATTTT. The chain is built from TRBV28 and TRBJ2-3, with 11 positions matching TRBD2. V was clipped by 6 bases and J by 1 base; unmatched bases: 9. This CDR3 contains 17 residues. CDR1 and CDR2 (germline): MDHEN, SYDVKM.

The V and J genes are TRBV12-3 or TRBV12-4 and TRBJ1-1; TRBD1 aligns across 11 bases. CDR3 length equals 16 residues. V trimming: 1 base; J trimming: 3 bases; junction bases outside the gene matches: 4. The CDR3 spells CASSLGGQGADTEAFF. The CDR3 DNA sequence: TGTGCCAGCAGTTTAGGAGGACAGGGGGCAGACACTGAAGCTTTCTTT.

This clonotype was seen a handful of times. The chain couples TRBV27 to TRBJ1-5; no clear D. Trimming took off 0 bases at V and 3 bases at J, with 6 bases between the two ends. The germline CDR1 and CDR2 sequences are MNHEY and SMNVEV (reference sequence). CDR3 length: 14 amino acids. In DNA, the CDR3 is TGTGCCAGCAGTTTATCAGGATTCAATCAGCCCCAGCATTTT. This gives the protein CASSLSGFNQPQHF.

This clonotype has at least ten counts. The chain couples TRBV12-3 or TRBV12-4 to TRBJ2-1, with TRBD2 matching 14 bases. CDR3 length equals 19 residues. V dropped 5 bases and J dropped 4; count of bases not matched to a gene: 13. CDR3 bases: TGTGCCAGCAGTGTTTTTTATGGGACTAGCGGGGGAGGGTACAATGAGCAGTTCTTC. It encodes CASSVFYGTSGGGYNEQFF.

This clonotype was detected only once. The chain links TRBV5-6 to TRBJ1-6; D gene ambiguous. The CDR3 runs to 13 residues. The V end was cut by 3 bases, the J end by 8 bases, with 9 bases between. Germline V gene lookup returns CDR1 SGHDT and CDR2 YYEEEE. CDR3 bases: TGTGCCAGCAGCTCACAGTTTGATTCACCCCTCCACTTT. Translating it yields CASSSQFDSPLHF. The full variable domain, with the rest looked up from reference TRBV5-6 and TRBJ1-6, is DAGVTQSPTHLIKTRGQQVTLRCSPKSGHDTVSWYQQALGQGPQFIFQYYEEEERQRGNFPDRFSGHQFPNYSSELNVNALLLGDSALYLCASSSQFDSPLHFGNGTRLTVT.

This clonotype was counted many times. The rearrangement joins TRBV11-2 to TRBJ1-3, with a weak D call TRBD1 (6 bases). V was trimmed by 5 bases and J by 1 base, leaving 12 bases between them. The V gene's germline CDR1 is SGHAT and CDR2 FQNNGV. The CDR3 consists of 15 residues. The chain's CDR3 is CASSPPGQSGNTIYF. Here the CDR3 DNA reads TGTGCCAGCAGCCCCCCGGGACAATCTGGAAACACCATATATTTT.

The rearrangement joins TRBV2 to TRBJ1-5; tentative D call: TRBD1 (6 bases). Germline-derived CDR1 and CDR2 are SNHLY and FYNNEI. Trimming removed 7 bases at V and 5 bases at J, with 12 bases between. The CDR3 spans 13 residues. The CDR3: CASKGGFDQPQHF. CDR3 sequence (DNA): TGTGCCAGCAAGGGGGGTTTTGATCAGCCCCAGCATTTT. The whole variable domain, remainder taken from reference TRBV2 and TRBJ1-5, is EPEVTQTPSHQVTQMGQEVILRCVPISNHLYFYWYRQILGQKVEFLVSFYNNEISEKSEIFDDQFSVERPDGSNFTLKIRSTKLEDSAMYFCASKGGFDQPQHFGDGTRLSIL.

There are a few counts of this clonotype. It is unclear where the CDR3 begins or ends on the DNA, so no DNA is shown, and the CDR3 is as TCRdb lists it. V and J are TRBV27 and TRBJ1-3; the DNA was not used to check the table's D call, TRBD1. The CDR3 length equals 16 residues, ends included. Per the germline V gene, CDR1 is MNHEY and CDR2 is SMNVEV (reference sequence). CDR3 amino acids: CASSSSKAGTGNTIYF.

This clonotype was observed once. The chain links TRBV9 to TRBJ2-2; 8 bases map to TRBD2. Germline CDR1 reads SGDLS; CDR2 reads YYNGEE. The CDR3 contains 13 residues. The ends lost 5 bases at V and 9 bases at J; junction bases unmatched: 6. CDR3 DNA sequence: TGTGCCAGCAGTCGGGAGGGCAAAAGGGAGCTGTTTTTT. Amino acids: CASSREGKRELFF.

This clonotype was observed at least ten times. The chain joins TRBV11-2 to TRBJ1-2; D is undetermined. V was shortened by 5 bases and J by 1 base, with 11 bases between the two germline ends. CDR3 length: 14 amino acids. The germline CDR1 and CDR2 sequences are SGHAT and FQNNGV. The CDR3: CASSPPEGNYGYTF. As DNA, the CDR3 is TGTGCCAGCAGCCCCCCGGAGGGTAACTATGGCTACACCTTC.

The V call is TRBV13, the J call TRBJ2-1; the match to TRBD2 covers 7 bases. The germline gives CDR1 PRHDT, CDR2 FYEKMQ (reference sequence). The ends lost 4 bases at V and 7 bases at J; junction bases unmatched: 10. This CDR3 comprises 15 residues. The CDR3 here is CASSSRDYPTNEQFF. The DNA of the CDR3 is TGTGCCAGCAGCTCTCGGGACTATCCTACAAATGAGCAGTTCTTC.

The chain has TRBV7-6 and TRBJ1-6; D is undetermined. This CDR3 region has 14 residues. The germline V gene encodes CDR1 SGHVS and CDR2 FNYEAQ. V was trimmed by 0 bases and J by 7 bases, leaving 7 bases between them. CDR3 protein: CASSLAQINSPLHF. CDR3 DNA: TGTGCCAGCAGCTTAGCGCAGATCAATTCACCCCTCCACTTT.

This clonotype has just a few counts. This sequence joins TRBV27 and TRBJ2-1, with D unresolved. Per germline, CDR1 MNHEY and CDR2 SMNVEV (reference sequence). The CDR3 has 15 residues. Trimming took off 6 bases at V and 1 base at J, with 13 bases between the two ends. DNA of the CDR3: TGTGCCAGCAGGCTCAACCTCGGGTCCTACAATGAGCAGTTCTTC. It yields the protein CASRLNLGSYNEQFF.

This clonotype was observed at least ten times. The genes are TRBV27 and TRBJ2-3; no clear D gene. Trimming pared 5 bases from V and 2 bases from J, leaving 11 bases between. Germline V lookup: CDR1 MNHEY, CDR2 SMNVEV (reference sequence). CDR3 length: 14 amino acids. The CDR3 DNA reads TGTGCCAGCAGTCCAGCCTATACCACAGATACGCAGTATTTT. This gives the protein CASSPAYTTDTQYF.

Remarks on this clonotype: Germline and junction disagree at one end, which may indicate a read error. The chain's CDR3 is CAGSDTGSKAEKLFF. CDR3 coding DNA: TGTGCCGGCAGTGATACAGGGTCTAAGGCTGAAAAACTGTTTTTT. V and J are TRBV28 and TRBJ1-4, with D possibly being TRBD1 (6 bases). Germline lookup yields CDR1 MDHEN and CDR2 SYDVKM. There are 15 residues in the CDR3.

This chain uses TRBV28 with TRBJ1-2, with D possibly matching TRBD1 (6 bases). The CDR3 covers 14 residues. CDR1 and CDR2 from the germline V gene are MDHEN and SYDVKM. V was shortened by 5 bases and J by 2 bases, with 12 bases between the two germline ends. The CDR3, as DNA: TGTGCCAGCAGTAAAGACAGGATAAACTATGGCTACACCTTC. This gives the protein CASSKDRINYGYTF.

The gene calls are TRBV20-1 and TRBJ1-6; D call uncertain. The CDR3 extends over 16 amino acids. Germline V CDR1 and CDR2: DFQATT, SNEGSKA (reference sequence). Trimming cost V 0 bases and J 5 bases, with 14 bases left between them. The CDR3 region is CSARDHGRSHNSPLHF. CDR3 nucleotides: TGCAGTGCTAGAGATCACGGGAGATCCCATAATTCACCCCTCCACTTT.

This clonotype was counted at least ten times. V gene TRBV28 combines with J gene TRBJ1-5; unclear D gene. The CDR3 spans 13 residues. Germline lookup yields CDR1 MDHEN and CDR2 SYDVKM. Trimming stripped 5 bases from V and 4 bases from J, with 9 bases between. The CDR3 bases are TGTGCCAGCAGTCCCATACTGAATCAGCCCCAGCATTTT. It is translated as CASSPILNQPQHF.

Only a few counts were recorded for this clonotype. V and J are TRBV4-2 and TRBJ2-7, with 7 bases fitting TRBD2. The V gene end was trimmed by 4 bases and the J gene end by 4 bases; junction bases not matched to a gene: 7. The CDR3 sequence is 14 residues long. CDR1 and CDR2 from the germline V gene are LGHNA and YNFKEQ. The CDR3 nucleotides are TGTGCCAGCAGCCCCGGGACTAACCAGTACGAGCAGTACTTC. Translation gives CASSPGTNQYEQYF.

In its sample, this clonotype was seen a few times. The chain combines TRBV5-1 with TRBJ2-7; tentative D call: TRBD2 (6 bases). The CDR3 totals 15 residues. The V and J ends lost 1 base and 2 bases respectively, with 13 bases between them. Germline V lookup: CDR1 SGHRS, CDR2 YFSETQ. The CDR3 here is CASSLSSSVTYEQYF. DNA for the CDR3: TGCGCCAGCAGCTTGTCGTCTAGCGTAACCTACGAGCAGTACTTC. The whole variable domain, remainder taken from reference TRBV5-1 and TRBJ2-7, is KAGVTQTPRYLIKTRGQQVTLSCSPISGHRSVSWYQQTPGQGLQFLFEYFSETQRNKGNFPGRFSGRQFSNSRSEMNVSTLELGDSALYLCASSLSSSVTYEQYFGPGTRLTVT.

Regarding this clonotype: The CDR3 does not end in the conserved phenylalanine or tryptophan, so this is likely a read error. This rearrangement joins TRBV20-1 to TRBJ1-5; D call uncertain. The CDR3 runs 13 residues. The germline V gene encodes CDR1 DFQATT and CDR2 SNEGSKA (reference sequence). Trimming pared 3 bases from V and 4 bases from J, leaving 10 bases between. CDR3 protein: CSARGPTNQPQHS. The CDR3 nucleotides read TGCAGTGCTAGGGGCCCCACGAATCAGCCCCAGCATTCT.

At least ten counts were recorded for this clonotype. This chain connects TRBV11-2 to TRBJ2-7, with 8 bases fitting TRBD2. The V gene end was trimmed by 5 bases and the J gene end by 2 bases; junction bases not matched to a gene: 8. From germline, CDR1 is SGHAT and CDR2 FQNNGV. This CDR3 contains 15 residues. The CDR3 bases are TGTGCCAGCAGCCCCGGCCCAGCGGGAGCCTACGAGCAGTACTTC. It codes for CASSPGPAGAYEQYF.

J is TRBJ1-1 and V is TRBV19, with D perhaps TRBD1 (5 bases). V lost 4 bases and J lost 6, with 24 bases in between. The germline V gene encodes CDR1 LNHDA and CDR2 SQIVND (reference sequence). CDR3 length equals 17 residues. The DNA for the CDR3 is TGTGCCAGTAGTACCAATCCTCTATGGGAGGGGTTGGCTGAAGCTTTCTTT. The encoded protein is CASSTNPLWEGLAEAFF.

The chain uses TRBV6-4 and TRBJ2-5, with TRBD1 as a possible D gene (6 bases). V lost 7 bases and J lost 10, with 10 bases in between. The CDR3 has 10 residues. Germline V lookup: CDR1 MRHNA, CDR2 SNTAGT. The CDR3 loop reads CASTGTNQYF. The DNA for the CDR3 is TGTGCCAGCACCGGGACAAACCAGTACTTC.

This clonotype was observed many times. The chain links TRBV12-3 or TRBV12-4 to TRBJ2-5, with D possibly TRBD2 on 5 matching bases. Trimming left V 4 bases short and J 5 bases short, with 11 bases between. The CDR3 loop spans 13 amino acids. CDR3 loop: CASSWNGIETQYF. DNA of the CDR3: TGTGCCAGCAGTTGGAACGGGATTGAGACCCAGTACTTC.

This clonotype was detected many times. The rearrangement links TRBV12-3 or TRBV12-4 to TRBJ2-7; D ambiguous. Trimming removed 6 bases from V and 3 bases from J, with 12 bases in between. CDR3 length: 13 residues. DNA for the CDR3: TGTGCCAGCAGCGTGGCACTTTTCTACGAGCAGTACTTC. Protein: CASSVALFYEQYF.